These T cell receptor beta chains were read from a single sample in a study of blood T cell repertoires in COVID-19. The data were produced by immunoSEQ multiplex PCR, yet TCRdb's version contains in-frame clones alone and is incomplete. The sample lists 180,000 or so clones; about 80% were seen once. The source material was peripheral blood. The receptors were sampled from a human donor with acute or convalescent COVID-19. The donor label of this sample is uncertain. CDR3s include the opening cysteine and the closing phenylalanine or tryptophan. Each record gives: J gene, D gene, clone size, V gene, CDR3 DNA, CDR3 protein. D genes are given only for firm matches. Not all rows give a size; the values are once, few, many and, for expanded clones, a class.

TRBJ2-7	-	-	TRBV28	TGTGCCAGCAGTTTAGCAGGGTCCTTTAACGAGCAGTACTTC	CASSLAGSFNEQYF
TRBJ2-1	TRBD2	-	TRBV11-3	TGTGCCAGCACCACGGGACTAGCGGGGTATCTGGAGTACAATGAGCAGTTCTTC	CASTTGLAGYLEYNEQFF
TRBJ1-1	-	-	TRBV6-5	TGTGCCAGCAGTTACAGCCTCGGGACACAGAACACTGAAGCTTTCTTT	CASSYSLGTQNTEAFF
TRBJ1-3	-	-	TRBV5-1	TGCGCCAGCAGCTCGGGGAGCTCTGGAAACACCATATATTTT	CASSSGSSGNTIYF
TRBJ2-7	-	-	TRBV11-1	TGTGCCTCGGATCACGGAGGCTACGAGCAGTACTTC	CASDHGGYEQYF
TRBJ2-3	TRBD2	-	TRBV28	TGTGCCAGCAGTGGCCTAGCGGGAGGGACAGATACGCAGTATTTT	CASSGLAGGTDTQYF
TRBJ1-2	-	-	TRBV29-1	TGCAGCGTTGGGGGTCAGGGGAACTATGGCTACACCTTC	CSVGGQGNYGYTF
TRBJ1-5	-	-	TRBV12-3/TRBV12-4	TGTGCCAGCGGCTTATCAGGTTGGATTCATTTT	CASGLSGWIHF
TRBJ2-7	TRBD1	-	TRBV6-1	TGTGCCAGCAGTGACCCGGGACAGGGGTACTACGAGCAGTACTTC	CASSDPGQGYYEQYF
TRBJ1-2	TRBD1	once	TRBV27	TGTGCCAGCAGAACAGGGGCCTATGGCTACACCTTC	CASRTGAYGYTF
TRBJ1-2	TRBD1	-	TRBV28	TGTGCCAGCAGTTTCTGGACAGGGGGAAACTATGGCTACACCTTC	CASSFWTGGNYGYTF